The sample holds many counts of the clone carrying this T cell receptor beta chain. The CDR3 extends over 14 amino acids. Per the germline V gene, CDR1 is MNHEY and CDR2 is SMNVEV (reference sequence). The ends were cut back, 5 bases at V and 8 bases at J, with 18 bases in the middle. RNA transcripts gave rise to amplified TCR beta CDR3 regions. A set of HTBI primers served as the primers for a first-round RT-PCR of the TCR CDR3. In TCRdb, the multiplex PCR reads were re-called with MiXCR into one record per CDR3 protein. Among around 440,000 distinct CDR3 sequences listed, about a sixth were seen once. The sample originates from a study of T cells in Graves' hyperthyroidism and ophthalmopathy.

This TCR was recovered from a young woman with Graves' hyperthyroidism. The specimen sequenced was blood. This sequence joins TRBV27 and TRBJ1-2; D call uncertain. CDR3 coding DNA: TGTGCCAGCAGTCCCGGGGTCCGACGGGAAGGCTACACCTTC. It specifies CASSPGVRREGYTF.